These T cell receptor beta chains were read from a single sample in a study of OX40 agonist ivuxolimab in advanced cancers. Repertoires were generated with immunoSEQ multiplex PCR, while TCRdb's copy carries only in-frame clones and drops some. The table shows approximately 62,000 clones, with about 92% occurring only once. The input for sequencing was CD4+ or CD8+ T cells sorted from blood, taken in a trial of the OX40 agonist ivuxolimab. The receptors were sampled from an adult with an advanced solid tumor such as melanoma, head and neck, liver or kidney cancer. Both conserved end residues are part of each CDR3. The D gene is left open where the match is weak. Clone size is shown for a subset of rows, as once, few, many or a class of expanded clone.

>NA|TRBJ2-2|TRBV7-9|NA
TGTGCCAGCAGCTTTGGGACTGCGAACACCGGGGAGCTGTTTTTT
CASSFGTANTGELFF
>NA|TRBJ1-1|TRBV27|NA
TGTGCCAGCAGGACACTACGGAACACTGAAGCTTTCTTT
CASRTLRNTEAFF
>NA|TRBJ1-5|TRBV4-1|NA
TGCGCCAGCAGCCTGCAGGGGACCCAGCCCCAGCATTTT
CASSLQGTQPQHF
>once|TRBJ2-1|TRBV7-2|NA
TGTGCCAGCAGCTTGGTTCGGAATGAGCAGTTCTTC
CASSLVRNEQFF
>NA|TRBJ2-7|TRBV13|NA
TGTGCCAGCAGCTTAGGTGCTCAATCCTACGAGCAGTACTTC
CASSLGAQSYEQYF
>NA|TRBJ2-7|TRBV5-4|NA
TGTGCCAGCAGCGGAACCGGGACAAACACCTACGAGCAGTACTTC
CASSGTGTNTYEQYF
>NA|TRBJ2-7|TRBV19|TRBD2
TGTGCCAGTAGTTCCCCAACTAGCGGGATGTCCTACGAGCAGTACTTC
CASSSPTSGMSYEQYF
>NA|TRBJ2-7|TRBV14|NA
TGTGCCAGCAGCCACCAAGGGACTTACTCCTCCTACGAGCAGTACTTC
CASSHQGTYSSYEQYF
>NA|TRBJ2-7|TRBV6-5|NA
TGTGCCAGCAGTTACTCTTCTTCCCACGAGCAGTACTTC
CASSYSSSHEQYF
>once|TRBJ2-7|TRBV14|NA
TGTGCCAGCAGCTCAGTCGGCCACGAGCAGTACTTC
CASSSVGHEQYF
>NA|TRBJ1-5|TRBV27|NA
TGTGCCAGCAGACAACCAGGGTCGGGCAATCAGCCCCAGCATTTT
CASRQPGSGNQPQHF
>NA|TRBJ2-7|TRBV27|TRBD1
TGTGCCAGCAAACAGGGGGTTTACGAGCAGTACTTC
CASKQGVYEQYF
>NA|TRBJ2-3|TRBV7-3|NA
TGTGCCAGCAGCTTAACCGGGACTAGCACAGATACGCAGTATTTT
CASSLTGTSTDTQYF
>NA|TRBJ2-3|TRBV5-4|TRBD1
TGTGCCAGCAGCGGGGGGACAGGGGGCTGGACAGATACGCAGTATTTT
CASSGGTGGWTDTQYF
>NA|TRBJ1-3|TRBV28|NA
TGTGCCAGCAGTTTATGGGGGAGTGGAAACACCATATATTTT
CASSLWGSGNTIYF
>few|TRBJ1-1|TRBV5-5|TRBD1
TGTGCCAGCAGAGTGGGACAGGGCACTGAAGCTTTCTTT
CASRVGQGTEAFF
>NA|TRBJ2-1|TRBV29-1|NA
TGCAGCGTTGCGGAGCGTTTCGGCGACAATGAGCAGTTCTTC
CSVAERFGDNEQFF